This TCR beta chain is drawn from a study of blood T cell repertoires in COVID-19. Study-wide background: Acute and convalescent COVID-19 samples came from the United States, Italy and Spain.

Measured with immunoSEQ multiplex PCR; TCRdb has only the in-frame clones, and not every one. The sample records about 62,000 clones, about nine tenths being singletons. Germline V gene lookup returns CDR1 GTSNPN and CDR2 SVGIG (reference sequence). This CDR3 contains 13 residues. Between the trimmed V and J ends, which lost 0 bases and 4 bases, there was a span of 10 bases. The receptor was derived from a woman older than 75 with acute or convalescent COVID-19. Sequenced input: peripheral blood. This sequence joins TRBV30 and TRBJ2-7; D not resolved. The CDR3 protein is CAWSVQQPYEQYF. In DNA, the CDR3 is TGTGCCTGGAGTGTACAACAGCCATACGAGCAGTACTTC.